Ten or more counts support the clone carrying this T cell receptor beta chain. The antigen remains undetermined. Constant-segment-primed 5'RACE gave TCR alpha and TCR beta cDNA libraries with sample barcodes and UMIs. TCRdb ran MiXCR on the 5' RACE reads and lists one entry per CDR3 protein. The repertoire includes hundreds of thousands of distinct CDR3 sequences, roughly 21% of them detected once, and approximately 8% sits in the top ten. The germline V and J ends were trimmed by 0 bases and 4 bases, with 17 bases remaining between them. The CDR3 is 16 residues long. Germline assignment: CDR1 SGHNT and CDR2 YYREEE (reference sequence). The data stem from a study of T-cell memory formation after mild COVID-19. Study at large: Across donors, TCR clusters were largely donor specific.

Study-level findings and limits: Memory cells collected pre-infection included some clones that later responded, suggesting cross-reactive memory joined. While clones contracting from day 15 to 85 were balanced between CD4 and CD8, later expanders leaned CD4+.

The source is an adult woman who had mild COVID-19 (a few samples of this study predate the infection). Cell type and time point are not known. The gene calls are TRBV5-4 and TRBJ2-7, with D perhaps TRBD1 (7 bases). The sample taken for sequencing was PBMCs or a T cell subset sorted from them (not recorded which). CDR3 DNA sequence: TGTGCCAGCAGCTTGGTGGGTGGAGGGGGCTCATACGAGCAGTACTTC. Translation: CASSLVGGGGSYEQYF.